The 5 T cell receptor beta chains below were found in one sample sequenced in a study of shared clonotypes between healthy human individuals. Some clones are missing from TCRdb's copy, which holds only in-frame ones; the method was immunoSEQ multiplex PCR. The repertoire consists of some 2.1 million clones, with over 85% occurring once and the leading ten covering about 0.13%. The sequenced sample was naive CD4+ T cells sorted from blood. Subset defined: CD45RA+ positively selected. These receptor sequences come from a man between 18 and 29 years old in good health.

About this clone itself: Since a much larger clone is just one base distant, this may be a read error. Other DNA sequences in the same sample also yield this CDR3. CDR3 region: CASSPRDNNYEQYF. The CDR3 DNA sequence: TGTGCCAGCAGTCCCCGGGACAACAACTACGAGCAGTACTTC. The rearrangement joins TRBV19 to TRBJ2-7, with TRBD1 as a possible D gene (6 bases). V was pared by 9 bases and J by 3 bases, with 18 bases between. Per germline, CDR1 LNHDA and CDR2 SQIVND (reference sequence). The CDR3 contains 14 residues.

The V gene is TRBV7-9, the J gene TRBJ2-2; 9 nucleotides match TRBD1. V lost 1 base, J lost 1 base, and 4 bases stayed unmatched. This CDR3 has 17 amino acids. Germline values: CDR1 SEHNR, CDR2 FQNEAQ (reference sequence). CDR3 coding DNA: TGTGCCAGCAGCTTAGAAGTGGGACAGGGGAACACCGGGGAGCTGTTTTTT. Its translation is CASSLEVGQGNTGELFF.

In the case of this clone: Additional DNA sequences in this sample encode the identical CDR3. V usage is TRBV11-2 and J usage is TRBJ2-2, with 8 positions matching TRBD2. V gave up 5 bases and J gave up 2 bases; unmatched junction bases: 4. This CDR3 has 15 residues. In germline, CDR1 is SGHAT, CDR2 FQNNGV. The chain's CDR3 is CASSQTSGNTGELFF. CDR3 sequence (DNA): TGTGCCAGCAGCCAAACTAGCGGAAACACCGGGGAGCTGTTTTTT.

The chain uses TRBV2 and TRBJ2-2, with 8 bases identical to TRBD1. Germline CDR1 is SNHLY and CDR2 is FYNNEI. The CDR3 spans 14 residues. The CDR3 coding sequence is TGTGCAAAACAGGACAGGGTTAACACCGGGGAGCTGTTTTTT. It yields the protein CAKQDRVNTGELFF.

The chain uses TRBV5-1 and TRBJ2-5, with D tentatively TRBD1 (6 bases). Trimming took 1 base from V and 1 from J, leaving 8 bases between them. Germline V lookup: CDR1 SGHRS, CDR2 YFSETQ. This CDR3 region has 14 residues. CDR3 residues: CASSLLDSQETQYF. CDR3 DNA: TGCGCCAGCAGCTTGTTGGACAGCCAAGAGACCCAGTACTTC.